This T cell receptor beta chain was obtained from a study of response to subunit inactivated influenza vaccine. Germline CDR1 SGHRS, CDR2 YFSETQ. The CDR3 sequence is 15 residues long. V lost 4 bases to trimming and J lost 0 bases, with 10 bases between them. TCRdb called the RT-PCR reads again in MiXCR, with one record for every CDR3 protein. The data contain a few hundred thousand distinct CDR3 sequences, 11% of them seen just once; the ten biggest clones take up 8% to 13%. These data also formed part of another study, on T cells expressing NK-cell markers. That paper notes: Beta-chain TCR cDNA was generated via 5'RACE template switching with UMIs.

The TCR originated in a man in his fifties or sixties who received an inactivated influenza vaccine. The starting material was PBMCs from blood, obtained on the day of vaccination. The gene calls are TRBV5-1 and TRBJ2-2; D remains unclear. CDR3 DNA sequence: TGCGCCAGCAGCGAGCGACAAGCGAACACCGGGGAGCTGTTTTTT. Amino acids: CASSERQANTGELFF.